The 27 T cell receptor beta chains below were found in one sample sequenced in a study of shared clonotypes between healthy human individuals. Only in-frame clones appear in the TCRdb table, and some are missing; sequencing was by immunoSEQ multiplex PCR. The top ten clones hold around 0.13% of a sample with some 2,000,000 clones, 95% of them seen once. The sequenced material came from naive CD4+ T cells sorted from blood. Regarding subset: CD45RA+ positively selected. These receptors all stem from a man aged 18 to 35 in good health.

This chain joins TRBV6-5 and TRBJ2-7; D may match TRBD1 or TRBD2 (5 bases each). The germline V gene has CDR1 MNHEY and CDR2 SVGAGI. V was shortened by 6 bases and J by 6 bases, with 21 bases between the two germline ends. The CDR3 loop spans 15 amino acids. CDR3 nucleotide sequence: TGTGCCAGCAGCACCGGGACCAAAATGAGTAGCGAGCAGTACTTC. Its protein product is CASSTGTKMSSEQYF.

V and J are TRBV6-1 and TRBJ1-5; TRBD1 matches at 8 bases. CDR1 is MNHNS, CDR2 SASEGT, per germline. CDR3 length: 14 amino acids. The junction had 7 bases not matched to a gene; V was cut back by 8 bases and J by 4 bases. This chain's CDR3 is CASGRDRRNQPQHF. The CDR3 bases are TGTGCCAGCGGGAGGGACAGGCGGAATCAGCCCCAGCATTTT.

Only one count was recorded for this clone. V gene TRBV4-2 combines with J gene TRBJ1-1, with D hard to call. The CDR3 is made up of 15 amino acids. Trimming stripped 0 bases from V and 5 bases from J, with 13 bases between. From germline, CDR1 is LGHNA and CDR2 YNFKEQ. CDR3: CASSQDLGSWTEAFF. The CDR3 DNA is TGTGCCAGCAGCCAAGATTTGGGCAGCTGGACTGAAGCTTTCTTT.

V usage is TRBV7-2 and J usage is TRBJ2-1, with D unresolved. The germline CDR1 and CDR2 sequences are SGHTA and FQGNSA. The CDR3 is 13 amino acids. The V gene lost 3 bases and the J gene lost 8 bases, with 11 bases spanning the gap. The DNA for the CDR3 is TGTGCCAGCAGCTTCACGCTTCCGGATGAGCAGTTCTTC. Its translation is CASSFTLPDEQFF. Supplemented by reference TRBV7-2 and TRBJ2-1, the full variable domain reads GAGVSQSPSNKVTEKGKDVELRCDPISGHTALYWYRQSLGQGLEFLIYFQGNSAPDKSGLPSDRFSAERTGGSVSTLTIQRTQQEDSAVYLCASSFTLPDEQFFGPGTRLTVL.

The V gene is TRBV4-1, the J gene TRBJ1-2; 7 bases are a match to TRBD1. The germline CDR1 and CDR2 sequences are MGHRA and YSYEKL. The CDR3 loop spans 19 amino acids. The J segment lost 1 base and the V segment lost 4 bases, leaving 18 bases of the junction unmatched. The CDR3: CASSPAGQALGRFNYGYTF. The CDR3 DNA reads TGCGCCAGCAGCCCGGCCGGACAGGCCCTGGGCCGATTTAACTATGGCTACACCTTC.

This clone was observed a single time. The same CDR3 also results from other DNA sequences found in this sample. The rearrangement links TRBV7-6 to TRBJ2-5, with D perhaps matching TRBD2 (5 bases). This CDR3 has 14 amino acids. Trimming left V 2 bases short and J 2 bases short, with 9 bases between. CDR1 and CDR2 from the germline V gene are SGHVS and FNYEAQ. The CDR3 reads CASSLSGIQETQYF. The DNA for the CDR3 is TGTGCCAGCAGCTTATCCGGGATTCAAGAGACCCAGTACTTC.

The rearrangement joins TRBV7-6 to TRBJ2-2; D uncertain. Per the germline V gene, CDR1 is SGHVS and CDR2 is FNYEAQ. The germline V and J ends were trimmed by 5 bases and 0 bases, with 13 bases remaining between them. The CDR3 contains 16 residues. The CDR3 protein is CASSLSGPTNTGELFF. The DNA of the CDR3 is TGTGCCAGCAGCCTCTCCGGGCCAACGAACACCGGGGAGCTGTTTTTT.

The chain combines TRBV28 with TRBJ2-2, with no clear D. Between the trimmed V and J ends, which lost 6 bases and 4 bases, there was a span of 12 bases. This CDR3 region has 14 residues. From germline, CDR1 is MDHEN and CDR2 SYDVKM. DNA of the CDR3: TGTGCCAGCAGCTTGTTCAGATTCACCGGGGAGCTGTTTTTT. As protein: CASSLFRFTGELFF.

The V call is TRBV7-2, the J call TRBJ2-5; no firm D call. CDR3 length equals 17 residues. The germline CDR1 and CDR2 sequences are SGHTA and FQGNSA. V lost 0 bases, J lost 4 bases, and 18 bases lay in between. In DNA form, the CDR3 reads TGTGCCAGCAGCTTAGCGATCCGGGCCCTGCATGCAGAGACCCAGTACTTC. Translating gives CASSLAIRALHAETQYF. Looking up the rest from reference TRBV7-2 and TRBJ2-5 gives the full variable domain: GAGVSQSPSNKVTEKGKDVELRCDPISGHTALYWYRQSLGQGLEFLIYFQGNSAPDKSGLPSDRFSAERTGGSVSTLTIQRTQQEDSAVYLCASSLAIRALHAETQYFGPGTRLLVL.

This clone was seen a single time. The chain recombines TRBV7-9 with TRBJ2-5; 10 bases match TRBD2. Looked up from germline, CDR1 is SEHNR and CDR2 is FQNEAQ (reference sequence). CDR3 length: 15 amino acids. Trimming removed 2 bases from V and 4 bases from J; junction bases left unmatched: 4. The CDR3 bases are TGTGCCAGCAGCTTAACTAGCGGGGTATCAGAGACCCAGTACTTC. Translation gives CASSLTSGVSETQYF.

J is TRBJ2-2 and V is TRBV19; no clear D gene. V was clipped by 4 bases and J by 4 bases, with 4 bases between them. Germline-derived CDR1 and CDR2 are LNHDA and SQIVND (reference sequence). The CDR3 totals 12 residues. CDR3 nucleotide sequence: TGTGCCAGTAGTAGGATCACCGGGGAGCTGTTTTTT. Protein sequence: CASSRITGELFF.

The V and J genes are TRBV11-2 and TRBJ2-7; 10 positions agree with TRBD2. CDR3 length: 14 residues. The V segment lost 2 bases and the J segment 6 bases; nucleotides outside the gene matches: 4. Germline V CDR1 and CDR2: SGHAT, FQNNGV. CDR3 sequence (DNA): TGTGCCAGCAGCTTACAAGCGGGAGGGGTCGAGCAGTACTTC. Translation gives CASSLQAGGVEQYF.

V and J are TRBV10-2 and TRBJ1-1; a possible D gene is TRBD1 (5 bases). This CDR3 spans 12 amino acids. Germline V gene sequence: CDR1 WSHSY, CDR2 SAAADI. The germline V and J ends were trimmed by 5 bases and 13 bases, with 17 bases remaining between them. CDR3 DNA sequence: TGCGCCAGCAGTCCCGGGGCAGTGTCGGATTTCTTT. Its protein product is CASSPGAVSDFF.

This clone was picked up one time. The chain has TRBV5-6 and TRBJ2-5; D possibly matches TRBD1 or TRBD2 (5 bases each). Looked up from germline, CDR1 is SGHDT and CDR2 is YYEEEE. V lost 5 bases to trimming and J lost 4 bases, with 15 bases between them. CDR3 length equals 14 residues. DNA of the CDR3: TGTGCCAGCAGTCTTGTGTCGAGGGGAGAGACCCAGTACTTC. Protein product: CASSLVSRGETQYF.

A single count supports this clone. This chain connects TRBV5-4 to TRBJ2-5; unclear D gene. Per germline, CDR1 SGHNT and CDR2 YYREEE (reference sequence). V lost 4 bases and J lost 2, with 21 bases in between. This CDR3 spans 17 amino acids. The CDR3 region is CASSMLGYETTQETQYF. The CDR3 coding sequence is TGTGCCAGCAGCATGTTAGGGTACGAAACGACTCAAGAGACCCAGTACTTC.

The chain couples TRBV2 to TRBJ1-1; no firm D call. V dropped 6 bases and J dropped 0 bases, with 14 bases sitting between them. Germline assignment: CDR1 SNHLY and CDR2 FYNNEI. This CDR3 has 15 amino acids. CDR3 coding DNA: TGTGCCAGCAGACAAGCGACGGTCCTGAACACTGAAGCTTTCTTT. It specifies CASRQATVLNTEAFF.

On this clone itself: This sample also contains other DNA sequences that code for the same CDR3. This chain uses TRBV2 with TRBJ1-4; the D is unclear. The ends were cut back, 1 base at V and 8 bases at J, with 2 bases in the middle. CDR1 SNHLY and CDR2 FYNNEI come from the germline V gene. CDR3 length: 11 residues. For the CDR3, the DNA is TGTGCCAGCAGTGAAGGGGAAAAACTGTTTTTT. The encoded protein is CASSEGEKLFF.

The chain joins TRBV15 to TRBJ2-7, with 8 bases that match TRBD1. Germline V gene sequence: CDR1 LNHNV, CDR2 YYDKDF (reference sequence). V was pared by 1 base and J by 6 bases, with 8 bases of the junction left unmatched. The CDR3 contains 15 residues. In DNA form, the CDR3 reads TGTGCCACCAGCAGAGGTTCAGGGGGCGGGATCGAGCAGTACTTC. It translates to CATSRGSGGGIEQYF.

This clone was seen once. The chain has TRBV30 and TRBJ2-7; TRBD1 aligns across 7 bases. V lost 2 bases, J lost 3 bases, and 7 bases stayed unmatched. The CDR3 consists of 14 residues. Per germline, CDR1 GTSNPN and CDR2 SVGIG (reference sequence). CDR3 nucleotides: TGTGCCTGGAGTACAGGGGCGCATTTCTACGAGCAGTACTTC. The encoded protein is CAWSTGAHFYEQYF.

The chain employs TRBV5-1 and TRBJ1-3; 12 nucleotides agree with TRBD1. The germline gives CDR1 SGHRS, CDR2 YFSETQ. J was trimmed by 0 bases and V by 4 bases; bases with no gene match: 11. The CDR3 is 19 amino acids. CDR3 amino acids: CASSLLAGQGAFSGNTIYF. The CDR3 DNA reads TGCGCCAGCAGCCTTTTAGCGGGACAGGGGGCCTTCTCTGGAAACACCATATATTTT.

The chain couples TRBV18 to TRBJ2-7; 8 positions agree with TRBD2. V lost 0 bases to trimming and J lost 0 bases; unmatched junction nucleotides: 4. From germline, CDR1 is KGHSH and CDR2 LQKENI. The CDR3 sequence is 16 residues long. CDR3 nucleotide sequence: TGTGCCAGCTCACCACCGCTCGGGGGGGGCTCCTACGAGCAGTACTTC. It encodes CASSPPLGGGSYEQYF.

This clone was counted once. This sequence joins TRBV29-1 and TRBJ2-1, with 9 bases lining up with TRBD1. The ends lost 5 bases at V and 4 bases at J; junction bases unmatched: 6. This CDR3 is built from 14 residues. Looked up from germline, CDR1 is SQVTM and CDR2 is ANQGSEA. CDR3 sequence reads: CSVKSGTGYNEQFF. CDR3 nucleotides: TGCAGCGTTAAATCGGGGACAGGGTACAATGAGCAGTTCTTC.

The chain employs TRBV19 and TRBJ1-5; 8 bases are shared with TRBD1. J was trimmed by 2 bases and V by 8 bases; bases with no gene match: 8. CDR3 length equals 15 residues. Germline V gives CDR1 LNHDA, CDR2 SQIVND (reference sequence). CDR3 DNA sequence: TGTGCCAGTTCCACTACGGGACAGGGCAATCAGCCCCAGCATTTT. This gives the protein CASSTTGQGNQPQHF.

For this clone: The junction shows a germline mismatch at one end, possibly a read error. The gene calls are TRBV7-7 and TRBJ1-4; D gene ambiguous. This CDR3 is 13 amino acids long. Germline V gives CDR1 SSHAT, CDR2 FNYEAQ (reference sequence). The CDR3 coding sequence is TGTGCTAGCAGCTCCCGGAACAGCGAAAAACTGTTTTTT. Translated: CASSSRNSEKLFF.

CDR3 sequence: CASSPVGNGQYF. The CDR3, as DNA: TGTGCCAGCAGCCCAGTTGGTAATGGGCAGTACTTC. The chain combines TRBV7-9 with TRBJ2-7, with no clear D. V gave up 5 bases and J gave up 9 bases, with 14 bases separating them. This CDR3 has 12 residues. Germline V gene lookup returns CDR1 SEHNR and CDR2 FQNEAQ (reference sequence).

This chain uses TRBV7-2 with TRBJ1-1; 7 nucleotides line up with TRBD1. Germline values: CDR1 SGHTA, CDR2 FQGNSA. V shed 6 bases and J 1 base; nucleotides not matched to a gene: 11. The CDR3 extends over 16 amino acids. CDR3 sequence: CASSLMQAGGNTEAFF. CDR3 nucleotide sequence: TGTGCCAGCAGTTTGATGCAGGCAGGGGGGAACACTGAAGCTTTCTTT.

The CDR3 sequence is CASSQGSRGTAYNEQFF. CDR3 in DNA: TGCGCCAGCAGCCAAGGCTCGCGGGGGACCGCCTACAATGAGCAGTTCTTC. The chain uses TRBV4-1 and TRBJ2-1, with TRBD2 matching over 7 bases. The CDR3 runs 17 residues. In germline, CDR1 is MGHRA, CDR2 YSYEKL. Unmatched junction bases numbered 8, after V lost 1 base and J lost 2 bases.